The rows below give T cell receptor beta chains drawn from one sample of a study of blood T cell repertoires in COVID-19. Repertoires were generated with immunoSEQ multiplex PCR, while TCRdb's copy carries only in-frame clones and drops some. The sample has more than 300,000 clones; about nine tenths are singletons. The sample consisted of peripheral blood. These receptors all come from a woman aged 25 to 39 with COVID-19, enrolled during active disease. CDR3s include the opening cysteine and the closing phenylalanine or tryptophan. Fields, in order: D gene, clone size, V gene, J gene, CDR3 DNA, CDR3 protein. A D gene is named only where the DNA matches it firmly. Rows give clone size only sometimes, using once, few, many, or a class for an expanded clone.

TRBD2	-	TRBV29-1	TRBJ2-7	TGCAGCGGGAAACATGGCGGGGGGGCCGAGCAGTACTTC	CSGKHGGGAEQYF
TRBD2	-	TRBV28	TRBJ2-3	TGTGCCAGCAGTAGTGGGACTAGCGGGAGCACAGATACGCAGTATTTT	CASSSGTSGSTDTQYF
TRBD1	-	TRBV11-3	TRBJ1-4	TGTGCCAGCAGCTTATCGGCAGGGGGTGAAAAACTGTTTTTT	CASSLSAGGEKLFF
TRBD1	-	TRBV18	TRBJ1-6	TGTGCCAGCTCACGCGACAGGGAAAATTCACCCCTCCACTTT	CASSRDRENSPLHF
-	-	TRBV7-2	TRBJ1-6	TGTGCCAGCAGCTCCAGGGGTCGACATTCACCCCTCCACTTT	CASSSRGRHSPLHF
-	-	TRBV21-1	TRBJ1-2	TGTGCCAGCAGCGACAGGGGGGTAAACTATGGCTACACCTTC	CASSDRGVNYGYTF
-	-	TRBV7-9	TRBJ2-3	TGTGCCAGCAGCTTAGCTTACGCGCGGGTGGATACGCAGTATTTT	CASSLAYARVDTQYF
-	once	TRBV3-1/TRBV3-2	TRBJ1-1	TGTGCCAGCAGCCAAGTCGCTTCTTGGGCCACTGAAGCTTTCTTT	CASSQVASWATEAFF
TRBD2	-	TRBV15	TRBJ2-5	TGTGCCACCAGCAGGGGGAGGGAAGAGACCCAGTACTTC	CATSRGREETQYF
-	-	TRBV14	TRBJ1-2	TGTGCCAGCAGCAGCCAGGTTAACTATGGCTACACCTTC	CASSSQVNYGYTF
-	many	TRBV19	TRBJ2-6	TGTGCCAGTAGTAAGGGGGGGTCTAGCTCTGGGGCCAACGTCCTGACTTTC	CASSKGGSSSGANVLTF
-	once	TRBV5-4	TRBJ1-4	TGTGCCAGCAGCTCACAGACAGGACTTAATGAAAAACTGTTTTTT	CASSSQTGLNEKLFF
TRBD1	-	TRBV12-5	TRBJ2-7	TGTGCTAGTGGGCCCCCTGACAGGGCTAGTCTCGGCGAGCAGTACTTC	CASGPPDRASLGEQYF
TRBD1	-	TRBV7-3	TRBJ1-1	TGTGCCAGCAGCTTACAGGGGGTCACTGAAGCTTTCTTT	CASSLQGVTEAFF
-	-	TRBV2	TRBJ1-1	TGTGCCAGCAGTTTCAATTTGGGCCTCATTGAAGCTTTCTTT	CASSFNLGLIEAFF
-	-	TRBV6-7	TRBJ1-4	TGTGCCAGCCTTGGGGCCGGTAATGAAAAACTGTTTTTT	CASLGAGNEKLFF
TRBD1	few	TRBV5-6	TRBJ1-2	TGTGCCAGCAGCTCGGGGACAGGGGATGGCTACACCTTC	CASSSGTGDGYTF
-	-	TRBV7-9	TRBJ2-5	TGTGCCAGCAGCTTAGGGGCCCAAGAGACCCAGTACTTC	CASSLGAQETQYF
-	-	TRBV5-1	TRBJ2-7	TGCGCCAGCAGCTTGGGGACTGGCTACGAGCAGTACTTC	CASSLGTGYEQYF
TRBD1	-	TRBV3-1/TRBV3-2	TRBJ2-3	TGTGCCAGCAGCCTGGACAGGGCAAGTACGCAGTATTTT	CASSLDRASTQYF
-	-	TRBV5-1	TRBJ1-1	TGCGCCAGCAGCTCGATGACAGTGAACACTGAAGCTTTCTTT	CASSSMTVNTEAFF
-	-	TRBV2	TRBJ1-2	TGTGCCAGCAGTGCTTACAGGCCCGGAGGCTACACCTTC	CASSAYRPGGYTF
-	-	TRBV3-1/TRBV3-2	TRBJ1-2	TGTGCCAGCAGCCTCCAGACAGGAGCCCTTTATGGCTACACCTTC	CASSLQTGALYGYTF
TRBD1	-	TRBV5-1	TRBJ2-5	TGCGCCAGCAGCTTTGGGACAGCACAAGAGACCCAGTACTTC	CASSFGTAQETQYF
-	-	TRBV28	TRBJ1-5	TGTGCCAGCTCTAAGGGGGGGCAGCCCCAGCATTTT	CASSKGGQPQHF
TRBD1	-	TRBV30	TRBJ1-5	TGTGCCTGGGGAACAGGGGGGAGTCAGCCCCAGCATTTT	CAWGTGGSQPQHF
-	-	TRBV2	TRBJ1-3	TGTGCCCGCAGGGGAAAGGGGGGGGCGGAAGGAAACACCATATATTTT	CARRGKGGAEGNTIYF
-	once	TRBV4-1	TRBJ1-2	TGCGCCAGCAGCCCCGCAGACAGAAACTATGGCTACACCTTC	CASSPADRNYGYTF
-	-	TRBV12-3/TRBV12-4	TRBJ1-2	TGTGCCAGCAGTTTGAGGGTTCGCTATGGCTACACCTTC	CASSLRVRYGYTF
-	-	TRBV5-1	TRBJ2-3	TGCGCCAGCAGCCCAGGGACAGATACGCAGTATTTT	CASSPGTDTQYF
-	-	TRBV15	TRBJ2-3	TGTGCCACCAGCAGAGATTTGACCGGAGGGGATGGCGCAGATACGCAGTATTTT	CATSRDLTGGDGADTQYF
-	-	TRBV9	TRBJ2-5	TGTGCCAGCAGCGTTGAGCAGGGATTAGAGACCCAGTACTTC	CASSVEQGLETQYF
-	-	TRBV19	TRBJ2-2	TGTGCCAGTAGTATAGCGGGGGTTGTAACCGGGGAGCTGTTTTTT	CASSIAGVVTGELFF
TRBD1	-	TRBV7-9	TRBJ1-2	TGTGCCAGCAGCCGTCCCGGGACAGGGAACTATGGCTACACCTTC	CASSRPGTGNYGYTF
-	-	TRBV5-1	TRBJ1-1	TGCGCCAGCAGCCCGGACAGCACTGAAGCTTTCTTT	CASSPDSTEAFF
TRBD1	once	TRBV2	TRBJ2-5	TGTGCCAGCAGTGGAGTAAGCAGGGGGAGTGAGACCCAGTACTTC	CASSGVSRGSETQYF